This T cell receptor (beta chain) originates from a study of T cell changes during pregnancy in multiple sclerosis. Germline CDR1 is MGHRA and CDR2 is YSYEKL. Trimming cost V 1 base and J 3 bases; bases outside gene matches: 9. This CDR3 region has 17 residues. Using immunoSEQ multiplex PCR, the repertoire was profiled, and TCRdb retains in-frame clones only, with some absent. The profile shows around 30,000 clones, more than 90% of them singletons. The origin of this receptor is a female donor with multiple sclerosis, enrolled in a pregnancy study. The source was CD8+ T cells from peripheral blood mononuclear cells, collected before pregnancy. J is TRBJ1-5 and V is TRBV4-1; 7 positions match TRBD1. The CDR3 here is CASSQVANRGPNQPQHF. The DNA of the CDR3 is TGCGCCAGCAGCCAAGTCGCCAACAGGGGCCCCAATCAGCCCCAGCATTTT.